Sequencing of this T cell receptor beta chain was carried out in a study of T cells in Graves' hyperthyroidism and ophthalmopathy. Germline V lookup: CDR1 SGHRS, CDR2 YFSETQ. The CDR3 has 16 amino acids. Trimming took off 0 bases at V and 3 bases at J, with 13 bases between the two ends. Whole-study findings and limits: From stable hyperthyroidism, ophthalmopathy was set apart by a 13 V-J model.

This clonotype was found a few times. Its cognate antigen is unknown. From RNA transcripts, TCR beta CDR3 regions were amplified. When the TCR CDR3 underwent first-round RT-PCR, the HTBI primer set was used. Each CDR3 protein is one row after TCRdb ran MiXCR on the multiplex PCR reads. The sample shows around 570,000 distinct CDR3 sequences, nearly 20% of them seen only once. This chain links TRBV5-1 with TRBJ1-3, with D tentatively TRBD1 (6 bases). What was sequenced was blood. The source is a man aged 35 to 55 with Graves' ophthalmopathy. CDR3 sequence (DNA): TGCGCCAGCAGCTTGGATGGCAGGGGCTTTGGAAACACCATATATTTT. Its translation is CASSLDGRGFGNTIYF.